This T cell receptor (beta chain) derives from a study of early T cells in non-severe SARS-CoV-2 infection (dated by TCRdb to about 2021). Background on the whole study: Because TCR sequencing relied on bulk RNA taken from unsorted whole blood, pairing of alpha and beta chains was not possible.

Library preparation was by 5' RACE. For sequencing, a NextSeq 500 was employed. The TCR library protocol attached unique molecular identifiers to individual cDNA molecules to correct for sequencing error and PCR bias. Sequencing covered both TCR alpha and beta chains, and within each sample the abundances of alpha and beta sequences were tightly co-correlated. On the study's bioinformatics: V gene, J gene and CDR3 annotation of TCR sequences was performed with Decombinator V4. TCRs were defined as expanded if a significant change between any two time points was detected under a Poisson model with p below 0.0001. TCR abundances were normalised to the total number of TCRs sequenced in each sample and reported as counts per million. TRAV1-2 paired with TRAJ12, TRAJ20 or TRAJ33 defined MAIT TCRs, while TRAV10 paired with TRAJ18 defined iNKT TCRs. A search of VDJdb, accessed on 1 November 2021, was run for TCRs annotated to CMV, EBV and SARS-CoV-2, with TCRs annotated for multiple antigens excluded. Starting from the raw public reads, TCRdb applied fastp trimming at Q25, assembled clones with MiXCR and retained in-frame beta chains. Merged by CDR3 protein, the rows form single entries marked with the most common genes and DNA. TCRdb, not the authors, supplied the V and J calls. This sample has roughly 75,000 distinct CDR3 sequences in its table, and around a tenth of those were observed once. The top ten clonotypes cover about 4.8% of the sample.

V sheds 6 bases and J sheds 2 bases, leaving 13 bases between their ends. Reading the germline V gene gives CDR1 MNHEY and CDR2 SVGAGI. Reading from cysteine to phenylalanine, the CDR3 counts 14 amino acids. CDR3 DNA only is kept here, 42 bases in frame from base 1. Study-wide conclusions, independent of this receptor: VDJdb matching was skewed toward anti-spike CD8 responses and likely underestimated virus-specific expansions by missing private and CD4 specificities.

This was a case-control study nested in a cohort of healthcare workers in London, UK, who had nasopharyngeal swab PCR tests and blood samples taken every week. Healthcare workers were recruited between 23 and 31 March 2020, during the week of the UK lockdown, and were followed weekly for up to about 15 weeks. This clonotype was seen ten or more times. No cognate antigen has been identified for it. One base away there is no much larger clone; base qualities are not given. Sequenced: whole blood. This receptor chain uses TRBV6-5 and TRBJ2-5; 5 matching bases give a weak D call of TRBD1. This receptor was obtained from an adult who was a healthcare worker with PCR-confirmed SARS-CoV-2 infection or an uninfected control (not recorded which). The CDR3: CASRAQGSQETQYF. The DNA is TGTGCCAGCAGAGCTCAGGGATCGCAAGAGACCCAGTACTTC.